This is a list of T cell receptor beta chains from one sample in a study of blood T cell repertoires in COVID-19. Some clones are missing from TCRdb's copy, which holds only in-frame ones; the method was immunoSEQ multiplex PCR. The sample holds about 99,000 clones, around 79% seen once. The sample was peripheral blood. These receptors all stem from an elderly woman with active or convalescent COVID-19. Each CDR3 is given with its conserved first and last residue. D genes are given only for firm matches. Size is stated for part of the rows, as once, few or many counts, or as a class when the clone is expanded.

j_gene,d_gene,abundance,v_gene,CDR3nt,CDR3aa
TRBJ2-1,TRBD2,-,TRBV7-9,TGTGCCAGCAGCTTAGGCGGGAGTGGGTACAATGAGCAGTTCTTC,CASSLGGSGYNEQFF
TRBJ2-1,TRBD1,-,TRBV9,TGTGCCAGCAGCCCACAGGGGCGCGTCAATGAGCAGTTCTTC,CASSPQGRVNEQFF
TRBJ2-3,-,once,TRBV29-1,TGCAGCGTTGGGGAGTCAGGAGATACGCAGTATTTT,CSVGESGDTQYF
TRBJ1-4,-,-,TRBV5-1,TGTGCCAGCAGCCCTTACGGACAGCCAGATGAAAAACTGTTTTTT,CASSPYGQPDEKLFF
TRBJ2-3,-,-,TRBV19,TGTGCCAGTAGTATTCCCCCCCACTTAGGGGCCGCAGATACGCAGTATTTT,CASSIPPHLGAADTQYF
TRBJ1-2,-,-,TRBV4-2,TGTGCCAGCAGCCAAGATACCCAGGGTGCCTATGGCTACACCTTC,CASSQDTQGAYGYTF
TRBJ2-1,TRBD1,-,TRBV14,TGTGCCAGCAGCCAAGAAGTGGGACAGTCCTACAATGAGCAGTTCTTC,CASSQEVGQSYNEQFF
TRBJ2-7,-,-,TRBV29-1,TGCAGCGTTGGGTATCGGGGGTCCTACGAGCAGTACTTC,CSVGYRGSYEQYF
TRBJ1-1,-,-,TRBV6-6,TGTGCCAGCAGTTACTCGGAGGCAGGAGGGACTGAAGCTTTCTTT,CASSYSEAGGTEAFF
TRBJ1-1,-,-,TRBV5-6,TGTGCCAGCAGCATGGCCCAGGGACTTAACACTGAAGCTTTCTTT,CASSMAQGLNTEAFF
TRBJ2-7,TRBD2,-,TRBV11-2,TGTGCCAGCAGCCCGGGACTAGCGAACCACGAGCAGTACTTC,CASSPGLANHEQYF
TRBJ1-1,-,-,TRBV7-3,TGTGCCAGCAGCCTCCACGGGAGAGGGTATGGGGTTGGAACTGAAGCTTTCTTT,CASSLHGRGYGVGTEAFF
TRBJ2-3,-,-,TRBV7-2,TGTGCCAGCAGCTTAGGCGATACGGGGAGCACAGATACGCAGTATTTT,CASSLGDTGSTDTQYF
TRBJ2-7,TRBD1,once,TRBV28,TGTGCCAGCAACCAAGCCGGGACAGCGTACGAGCAGTACTTC,CASNQAGTAYEQYF
TRBJ2-5,TRBD2,once,TRBV5-1,TGTGCCAGCAGCCTGCGGACTAGCGGGACGAGAGAGACCCAGTACTTC,CASSLRTSGTRETQYF
TRBJ2-3,TRBD2,-,TRBV7-8,TGTGCCAGCAGCTTAGTGGTAGACGCTAGCGGGGCAGATACGCAGTATTTT,CASSLVVDASGADTQYF
TRBJ2-7,TRBD2,-,TRBV28,TGTGCCAGCAGTCCACGACTAGCGGGAGACGAGCAGTACTTC,CASSPRLAGDEQYF
TRBJ1-1,-,-,TRBV6-5,TGTGCCAGCAGTCCCCCCCGGGGGGCCTACACTGAAGCTTTCTTT,CASSPPRGAYTEAFF
TRBJ1-4,TRBD1,-,TRBV7-6,TGTGCCAGCAGCCAGAGGACAGGCCCAACCCATACAACTAATGAAAAACTGTTTTTT,CASSQRTGPTHTTNEKLFF
TRBJ1-2,-,once,TRBV6-5,TGTGCCAGCAACGGGGGTGGGAGGGGAGTTCATGGCTACACCTTC,CASNGGGRGVHGYTF
TRBJ2-3,-,-,TRBV5-1,TGCGCCAGCAGCCTCGGCCGGGACTCGTTCACAGATACGCAGTATTTT,CASSLGRDSFTDTQYF
TRBJ1-2,TRBD1,few,TRBV5-1,TGTGCCAGCAGCTTACCCTCGACAGGGGCTAACTATGGCTACACCTTC,CASSLPSTGANYGYTF
TRBJ1-2,-,-,TRBV28,TGTGCCAGCAGTCCTATTGGCCAGACGGGCTATGGCTACACCTTC,CASSPIGQTGYGYTF
TRBJ2-3,TRBD2,-,TRBV11-2,TGTGCCAGCAGCTCACGACTAGCGGGATTACTAAGGGGCACAGATACGCAGTATTTT,CASSSRLAGLLRGTDTQYF
TRBJ1-3,-,once,TRBV9,TGTGCCAGCAGCGCCGTGGGAGACTCTGGAAACACCATATATTTT,CASSAVGDSGNTIYF
TRBJ2-5,TRBD2,-,TRBV9,TGTGCCAGCAGCGTTTCTAGCGGGATCCAAGAGACCCAGTACTTC,CASSVSSGIQETQYF
TRBJ2-7,TRBD1,-,TRBV11-2,TGTGCCAGCAGCCGTACGACAGGGGGCAGTAAGGCCTACGAGCAGTACTTC,CASSRTTGGSKAYEQYF
TRBJ2-5,TRBD2,-,TRBV7-8,TGTGCCAGCAGGATTAGCGGGATTAGGGAGACCCAGTACTTC,CASRISGIRETQYF
TRBJ2-5,TRBD1,-,TRBV2,TGTGCCAGCAGTGCAATACAGGGGGAAGAGACCCAGTACTTC,CASSAIQGEETQYF
TRBJ2-3,-,-,TRBV24-1,TGTGCCACCAGTGATTTAATAGACACAGATACGCAGTATTTT,CATSDLIDTDTQYF
TRBJ1-1,-,-,TRBV20-1,TGCAGTGCTAGAGCCCGGGGTGAAGCTTTCTTT,CSARARGEAFF
TRBJ1-1,TRBD1,-,TRBV5-1,TGCGCCAGCAGCCCCAGACAGGGAAGAGGAAACACTGAAGCTTTCTTT,CASSPRQGRGNTEAFF
TRBJ1-3,-,-,TRBV10-2,TGCGCCAGCAGTGGCGGCAACACCATATATTTT,CASSGGNTIYF
TRBJ2-1,-,once,TRBV6-5,TGTGCCAGCAGTTACGACAGCCAGTCGTTCAATGAGCAGTTCTTC,CASSYDSQSFNEQFF
TRBJ2-1,TRBD2,few,TRBV28,TGTGCCAGCACCCCGGGGGGTTCCTACAATGAGCAGTTCTTC,CASTPGGSYNEQFF
TRBJ2-2,TRBD1,-,TRBV9,TGTGCCAGCCAGGGACAGGGAAGGGTCGGGGAGCTGTTTTTT,CASQGQGRVGELFF
TRBJ1-1,-,-,TRBV5-1,TGCGCCAGCAGCTTGGGAGGGACTTCGAACACTGAAGCTTTCTTT,CASSLGGTSNTEAFF
TRBJ2-1,TRBD2,-,TRBV6-5,TGTGCCAGCAGTCTAGCGGGAGGGCCCTACAATGAGCAGTTCTTC,CASSLAGGPYNEQFF
TRBJ2-1,-,few,TRBV5-3,TGTGCCAGAAGCCTCACAAACAGGCTAACCTACAATGAGCAGTTCTTC,CARSLTNRLTYNEQFF
TRBJ2-2,-,once,TRBV5-1,TGCGCCAGCAGGTTGGACAATCCGAGGACCGGGGAGCTGTTTTTT,CASRLDNPRTGELFF
TRBJ1-1,-,-,TRBV9,TGTGCCAGCAGCCTAGTCGACACTGAAGCTTTCTTT,CASSLVDTEAFF
TRBJ2-3,TRBD2,-,TRBV5-4,TGTGCCAGCAGTTTGCCGGGACTAGGCTCTTATGTGCAGTATTTT,CASSLPGLGSYVQYF
TRBJ1-5,TRBD1,once,TRBV2,TGTGCCAGCAGTTGGGACAGCCGGGGAGGTCAGCCCCAGCATTTT,CASSWDSRGGQPQHF
TRBJ2-1,TRBD2,-,TRBV27,TGTGCCAGCAGTTTACCTAGCGGAGGAGGGGTTCACAATGAGCAGTTCTTC,CASSLPSGGGVHNEQFF
TRBJ1-5,-,-,TRBV25-1,TGTGCCAGCAGTGAAGCAGGGGTTATTCAGCCCCAGCATTTT,CASSEAGVIQPQHF
TRBJ1-2,TRBD1,-,TRBV6-6,TGTGCCAGCAGTTACGGACAGGGGTACCACTACACCTTC,CASSYGQGYHYTF
TRBJ1-2,TRBD1,few,TRBV7-2,TGTGCCAGCAGCTTCACAGGGGGTAACTATGGCTACACCTTC,CASSFTGGNYGYTF
TRBJ1-5,-,-,TRBV7-2,TGTGCCAGCAGCCCAATGGTGGGAGTTAATCAGCCCCAGCATTTT,CASSPMVGVNQPQHF
TRBJ2-1,-,-,TRBV11-2,TGTGCCAGCAGCCCCGAGGGGGTATACAATGAGCAGTTCTTC,CASSPEGVYNEQFF
TRBJ2-3,-,-,TRBV10-3,TGTGCCATCAGTGATCTTAGTAGTAGCCACCTGGGGCCAGATACGCAGTATTTT,CAISDLSSSHLGPDTQYF
TRBJ2-7,TRBD2,-,TRBV6-5,TGTGCCAGCAGCGCCGCCTCCAGCGGGACGTACGAGCAGTACTTC,CASSAASSGTYEQYF
TRBJ2-1,TRBD1,-,TRBV20-1,TGCAGTGGGGACAGTCTCAATGAGCAGTTCTTC,CSGDSLNEQFF
TRBJ2-7,TRBD1,-,TRBV10-2,TGCGCCAGCAGTGAGTGGGGACAGGCGTACGAGCAGTACTTC,CASSEWGQAYEQYF